Listed here are 4 T cell receptor beta chains from one sample, sequenced in a study of blood T cell repertoires in COVID-19. This table comes from immunoSEQ multiplex PCR, and its TCRdb copy is limited to in-frame clones, with some not included. The table lists just over 85,000 clones, about 88% of them singletons, with approximately 9.3% in the top ten. The sample taken for sequencing was peripheral blood. Receptor source: a man aged 45-60 years with acute or convalescent COVID-19.

V gene TRBV6-6 combines with J gene TRBJ2-2; possibly TRBD1 for D (5 bases). V was pared by 6 bases and J by 4 bases, with 12 bases between. The CDR3 length is 14 residues. Germline CDR1 reads MNHNY; CDR2 reads SVGAGI (reference sequence). CDR3 residues: CASRGETGTGELFF. In DNA, the CDR3 is TGTGCCAGCAGAGGGGAAACGGGCACCGGGGAGCTGTTTTTT.

The chain combines TRBV5-1 with TRBJ2-3; D is possibly TRBD1 (6 bases). The CDR3 is 15 residues long. V lost 5 bases and J lost 3, with 16 bases in between. Per germline, CDR1 SGHRS and CDR2 YFSETQ. The CDR3 DNA reads TGCGCCAGCAGGAGAGCCGGACAGCCTACAGATACGCAGTATTTT. This sequence encodes CASRRAGQPTDTQYF.

This clone occurred once. This sequence joins TRBV5-4 and TRBJ1-6; D is ambiguous. The germline V gene encodes CDR1 SGHNT and CDR2 YYREEE (reference sequence). V shed 5 bases and J shed 8 bases, with 8 bases lying between them. This CDR3 is built from 12 residues. The CDR3 nucleotides are TGTGCCAGCAGTTTGAGCGATTCACCCCTCCACTTT. Protein sequence: CASSLSDSPLHF.

This clone was recorded once. V is TRBV5-1 and J is TRBJ2-2; 14 bases are shared with TRBD2. Germline CDR1 reads SGHRS; CDR2 reads YFSETQ. V lost 4 bases, J lost 5 bases, and 4 bases stayed unmatched. The CDR3 length is 16 residues. The CDR3 sequence: CASSLRTSGGTGELFF. As DNA, the CDR3 is TGCGCCAGCAGCCTGCGGACTAGCGGGGGGACCGGGGAGCTGTTTTTT.